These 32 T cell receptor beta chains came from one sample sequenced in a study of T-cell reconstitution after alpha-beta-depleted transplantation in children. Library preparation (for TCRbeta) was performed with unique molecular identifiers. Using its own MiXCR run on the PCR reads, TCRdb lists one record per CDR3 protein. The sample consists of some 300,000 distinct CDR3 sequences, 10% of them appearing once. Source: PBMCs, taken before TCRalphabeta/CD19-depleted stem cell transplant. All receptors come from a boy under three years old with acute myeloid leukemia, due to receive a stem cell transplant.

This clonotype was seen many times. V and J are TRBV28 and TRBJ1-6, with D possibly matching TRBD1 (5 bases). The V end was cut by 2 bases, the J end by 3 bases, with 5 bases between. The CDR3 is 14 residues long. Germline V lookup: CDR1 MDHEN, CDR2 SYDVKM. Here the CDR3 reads CASSLGHYNSPLHF. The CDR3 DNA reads TGTGCCAGCAGTTTAGGACACTATAATTCACCCCTCCACTTT. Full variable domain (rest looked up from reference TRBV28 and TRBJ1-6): DVKVTQSSRYLVKRTGEKVFLECVQDMDHENMFWYRQDPGLGLRLIYFSYDVKMKEKGDIPEGYSVSREKKERFSLILESASTNQTSMYLCASSLGHYNSPLHFGNGTRLTVT.

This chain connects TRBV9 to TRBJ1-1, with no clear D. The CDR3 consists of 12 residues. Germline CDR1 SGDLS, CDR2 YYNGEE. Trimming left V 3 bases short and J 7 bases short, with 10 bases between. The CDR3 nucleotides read TGTGCCAGCAGCGCTCACCGGGGTGAAGCTTTCTTT. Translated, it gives CASSAHRGEAFF.

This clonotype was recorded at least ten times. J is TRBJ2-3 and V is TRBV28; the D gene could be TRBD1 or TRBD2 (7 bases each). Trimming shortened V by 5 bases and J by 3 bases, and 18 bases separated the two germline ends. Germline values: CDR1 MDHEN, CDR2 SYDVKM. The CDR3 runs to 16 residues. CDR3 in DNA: TGTGCCAGCAGTCCCCACAGGGGAGGGAGGACAGATACGCAGTATTTT. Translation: CASSPHRGGRTDTQYF.

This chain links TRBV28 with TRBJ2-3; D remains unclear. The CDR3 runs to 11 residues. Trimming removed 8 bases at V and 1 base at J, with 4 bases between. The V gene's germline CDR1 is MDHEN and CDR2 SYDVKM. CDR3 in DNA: TGTGCCAGCCCCCGCACAGATACGCAGTATTTT. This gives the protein CASPRTDTQYF.

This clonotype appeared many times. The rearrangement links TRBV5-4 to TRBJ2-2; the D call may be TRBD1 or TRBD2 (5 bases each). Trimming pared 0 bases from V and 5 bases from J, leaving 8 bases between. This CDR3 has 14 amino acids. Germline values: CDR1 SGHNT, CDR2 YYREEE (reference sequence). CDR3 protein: CASSLARGTGELFF. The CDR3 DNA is TGTGCCAGCAGCTTGGCGAGGGGAACCGGGGAGCTGTTTTTT.

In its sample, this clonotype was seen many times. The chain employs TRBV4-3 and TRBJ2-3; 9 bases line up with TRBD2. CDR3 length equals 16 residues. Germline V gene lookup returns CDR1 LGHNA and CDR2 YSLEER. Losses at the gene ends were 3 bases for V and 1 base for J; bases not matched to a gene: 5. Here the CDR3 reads CASSHEWTSGTDTQYF. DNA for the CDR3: TGCGCCAGCAGCCATGAATGGACTAGCGGCACAGATACGCAGTATTTT.

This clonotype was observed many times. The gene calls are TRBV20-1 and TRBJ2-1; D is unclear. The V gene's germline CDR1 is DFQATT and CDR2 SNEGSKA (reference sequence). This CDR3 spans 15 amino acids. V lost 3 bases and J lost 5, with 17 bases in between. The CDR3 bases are TGCAGTGCTAGGGTCCTTCCGGGTCCTCACAATGAGCAGTTCTTC. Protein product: CSARVLPGPHNEQFF.

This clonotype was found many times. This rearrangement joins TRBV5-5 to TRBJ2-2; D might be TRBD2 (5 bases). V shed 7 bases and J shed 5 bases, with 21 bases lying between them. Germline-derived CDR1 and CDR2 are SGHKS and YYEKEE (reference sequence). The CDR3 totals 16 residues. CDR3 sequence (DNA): TGTGCCAGCGGTAGTGCGGGCCTCCTAAGGACCGGGGAGCTGTTTTTT. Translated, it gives CASGSAGLLRTGELFF. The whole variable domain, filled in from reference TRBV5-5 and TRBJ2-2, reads DAGVTQSPTHLIKTRGQQVTLRCSPISGHKSVSWYQQVLGQGPQFIFQYYEKEERGRGNFPDRFSARQFPNYSSELNVNALLLGDSALYLCASGSAGLLRTGELFFGEGSRLTVL.

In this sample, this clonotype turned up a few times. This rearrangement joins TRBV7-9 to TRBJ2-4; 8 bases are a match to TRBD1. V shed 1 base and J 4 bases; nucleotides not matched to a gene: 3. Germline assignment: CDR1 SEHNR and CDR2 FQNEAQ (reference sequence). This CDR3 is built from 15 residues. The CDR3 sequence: CASSLGDRGKNIQYF. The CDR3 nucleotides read TGTGCCAGCAGCTTAGGAGACAGGGGTAAAAACATTCAGTACTTC.

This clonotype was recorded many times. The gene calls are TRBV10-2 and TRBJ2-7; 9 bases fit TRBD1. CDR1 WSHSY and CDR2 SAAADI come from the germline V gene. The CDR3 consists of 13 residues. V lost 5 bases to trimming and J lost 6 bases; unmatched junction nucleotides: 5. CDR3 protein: CASSIRTGAEQYF. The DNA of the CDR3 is TGCGCCAGCAGTATTCGGACAGGGGCCGAGCAGTACTTC.

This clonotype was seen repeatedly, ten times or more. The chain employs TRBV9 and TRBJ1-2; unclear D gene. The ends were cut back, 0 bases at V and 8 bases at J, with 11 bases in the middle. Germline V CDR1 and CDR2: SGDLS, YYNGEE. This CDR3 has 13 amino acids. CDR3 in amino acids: CASSVEGVAGYTF. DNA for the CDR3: TGTGCCAGCAGCGTAGAGGGAGTCGCCGGCTACACCTTC.

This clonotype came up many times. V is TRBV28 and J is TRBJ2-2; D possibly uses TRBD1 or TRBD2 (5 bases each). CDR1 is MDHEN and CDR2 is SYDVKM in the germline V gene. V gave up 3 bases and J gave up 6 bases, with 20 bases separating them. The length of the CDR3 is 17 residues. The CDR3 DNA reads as TGTGCCAGCAGTTTGCCGCCCCTTGGGGGTTGGGCCGGGGAGCTGTTTTTT. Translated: CASSLPPLGGWAGELFF. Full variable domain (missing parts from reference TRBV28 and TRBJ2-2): DVKVTQSSRYLVKRTGEKVFLECVQDMDHENMFWYRQDPGLGLRLIYFSYDVKMKEKGDIPEGYSVSREKKERFSLILESASTNQTSMYLCASSLPPLGGWAGELFFGEGSRLTVL.

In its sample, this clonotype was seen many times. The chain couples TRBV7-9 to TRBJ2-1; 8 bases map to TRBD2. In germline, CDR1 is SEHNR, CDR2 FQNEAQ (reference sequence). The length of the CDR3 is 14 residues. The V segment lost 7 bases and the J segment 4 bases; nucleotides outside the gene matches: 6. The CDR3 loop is CASNQRERYNEQFF. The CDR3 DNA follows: TGTGCCAGCAATCAGCGGGAGCGGTACAATGAGCAGTTCTTC.

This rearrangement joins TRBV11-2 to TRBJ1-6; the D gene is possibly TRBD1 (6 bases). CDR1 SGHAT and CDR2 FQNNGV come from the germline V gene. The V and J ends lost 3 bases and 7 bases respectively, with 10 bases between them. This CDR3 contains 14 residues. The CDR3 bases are TGTGCCAGCAGCTTGGACAGCGCGAATTCACCCCTCCACTTT. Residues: CASSLDSANSPLHF.

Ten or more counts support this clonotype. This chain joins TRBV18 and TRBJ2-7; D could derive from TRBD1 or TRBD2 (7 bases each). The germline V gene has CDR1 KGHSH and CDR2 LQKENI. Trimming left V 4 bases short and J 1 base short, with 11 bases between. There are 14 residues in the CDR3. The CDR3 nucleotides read TGTGCCAGCTCACACAGGGGAGGGTCCTACGAGCAGTACTTC. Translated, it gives CASSHRGGSYEQYF.

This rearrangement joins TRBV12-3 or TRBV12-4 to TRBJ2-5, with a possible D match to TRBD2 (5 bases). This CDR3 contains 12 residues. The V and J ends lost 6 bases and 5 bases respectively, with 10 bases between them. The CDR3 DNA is TGTGCCAGCAGGGAGAGGGCCGAGACCCAGTACTTC. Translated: CASRERAETQYF.

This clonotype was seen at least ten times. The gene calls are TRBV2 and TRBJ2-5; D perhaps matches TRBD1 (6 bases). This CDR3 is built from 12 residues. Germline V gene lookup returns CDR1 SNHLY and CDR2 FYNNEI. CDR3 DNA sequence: TGTGCTATAGCAACAGGGATCGAGACCCAGTACTTC. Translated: CAIATGIETQYF.

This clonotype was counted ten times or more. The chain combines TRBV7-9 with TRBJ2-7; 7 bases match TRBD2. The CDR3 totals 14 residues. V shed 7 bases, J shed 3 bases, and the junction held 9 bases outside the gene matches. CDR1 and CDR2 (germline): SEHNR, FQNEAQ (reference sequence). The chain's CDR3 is CASTLGGILYEQYF. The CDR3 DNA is TGTGCCAGCACACTGGGGGGGATCCTCTACGAGCAGTACTTC.

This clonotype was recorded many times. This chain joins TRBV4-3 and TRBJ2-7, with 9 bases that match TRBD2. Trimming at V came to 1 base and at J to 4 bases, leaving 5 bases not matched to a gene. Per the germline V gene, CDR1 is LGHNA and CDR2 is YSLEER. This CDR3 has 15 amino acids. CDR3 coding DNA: TGCGCCAGCAGCCAAGGGCGGGAGGGCCCGTACGAGCAGTACTTC. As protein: CASSQGREGPYEQYF.

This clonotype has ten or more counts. The CDR3 bases are TGTGCCAGCAGTGAGAGACAGGGGGCGGGTGAGCAGTTCTTC. Encoded protein: CASSERQGAGEQFF. The gene calls are TRBV28 and TRBJ2-1; 10 bases fit TRBD1. J was trimmed by 9 bases and V by 5 bases; bases with no gene match: 7. This CDR3 comprises 14 residues. CDR1 and CDR2 (germline): MDHEN, SYDVKM.

The CDR3 DNA sequence: TGTGCCATCAGTTTAAGCGGGAGTCCCACCGGGGAGCTGTTTTTT. It translates to CAISLSGSPTGELFF. This sequence joins TRBV10-3 and TRBJ2-2; 8 bases align to TRBD2. Germline lookup yields CDR1 ENHRY and CDR2 SYGVKD. V shed 5 bases, J shed 4 bases, and the junction held 6 bases outside the gene matches. The CDR3 consists of 15 residues.

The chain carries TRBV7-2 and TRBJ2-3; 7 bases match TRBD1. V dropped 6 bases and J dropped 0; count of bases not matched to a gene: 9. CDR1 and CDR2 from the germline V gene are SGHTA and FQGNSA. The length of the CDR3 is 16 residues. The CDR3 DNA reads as TGTGCCAGCAGTCGAACACACAGGGGCAGCACAGATACGCAGTATTTT. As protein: CASSRTHRGSTDTQYF.

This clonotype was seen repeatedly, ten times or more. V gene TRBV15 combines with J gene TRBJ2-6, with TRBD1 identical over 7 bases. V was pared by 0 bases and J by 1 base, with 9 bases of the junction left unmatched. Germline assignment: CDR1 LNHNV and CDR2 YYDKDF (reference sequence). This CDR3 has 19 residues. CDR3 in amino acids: CATSRDLGGRGSGANVLTF. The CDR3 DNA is TGTGCCACCAGCAGAGATTTGGGCGGCAGGGGGTCTGGGGCCAACGTCCTGACTTTC.

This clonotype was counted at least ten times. In DNA, the CDR3 is TGTGCCAGCAGCCCGGGACTAGCGACCGGGGAGCTGTTTTTT. It encodes CASSPGLATGELFF. V usage is TRBV7-9 and J usage is TRBJ2-2; 10 bases agree with TRBD2. CDR3 length: 14 amino acids. The germline V gene encodes CDR1 SEHNR and CDR2 FQNEAQ (reference sequence). J lost 5 bases, V lost 5 bases, and 2 bases had no gene match.

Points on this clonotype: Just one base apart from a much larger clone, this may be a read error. In DNA, the CDR3 is TGTGCCAGCAGTCGGCGGGTTAACCAAGAGACCCAGTACTTC. It specifies CASSRRVNQETQYF. The J gene is TRBJ2-5, the V gene TRBV25-1, with D perhaps matching TRBD2 (5 bases). CDR1 is MGHDK, CDR2 SYGVNS, per germline. V dropped 5 bases and J dropped 0 bases, with 10 bases sitting between them. CDR3 length: 14 amino acids.

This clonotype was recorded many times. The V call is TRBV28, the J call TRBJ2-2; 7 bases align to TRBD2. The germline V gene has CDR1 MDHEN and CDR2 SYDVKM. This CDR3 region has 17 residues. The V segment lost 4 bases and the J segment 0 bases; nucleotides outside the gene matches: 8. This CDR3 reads CASSSPRAGTNTGELFF. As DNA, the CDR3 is TGTGCCAGCAGTTCCCCTCGAGCGGGGACGAACACCGGGGAGCTGTTTTTT.

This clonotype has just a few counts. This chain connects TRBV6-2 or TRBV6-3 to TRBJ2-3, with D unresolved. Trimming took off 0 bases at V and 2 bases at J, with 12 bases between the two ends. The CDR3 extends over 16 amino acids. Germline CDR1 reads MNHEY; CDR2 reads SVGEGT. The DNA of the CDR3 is TGTGCCAGCAGTTACTCGCGGAAGCTCAACACAGATACGCAGTATTTT. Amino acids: CASSYSRKLNTDTQYF.

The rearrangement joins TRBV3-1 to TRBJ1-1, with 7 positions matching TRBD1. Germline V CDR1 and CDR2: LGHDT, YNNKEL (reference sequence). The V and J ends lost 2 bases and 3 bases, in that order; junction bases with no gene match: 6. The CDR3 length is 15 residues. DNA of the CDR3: TGTGCCAGCAGCCAACGAAGGGGGCGCGACACTGAAGCTTTCTTT. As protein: CASSQRRGRDTEAFF. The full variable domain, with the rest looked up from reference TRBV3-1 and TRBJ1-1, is DTAVSQTPKYLVTQMGNDKSIKCEQNLGHDTMYWYKQDSKKFLKIMFSYNNKELIINETVPNRFSPKSPDKAHLNLHINSLELGDSAVYFCASSQRRGRDTEAFFGQGTRLTVV.

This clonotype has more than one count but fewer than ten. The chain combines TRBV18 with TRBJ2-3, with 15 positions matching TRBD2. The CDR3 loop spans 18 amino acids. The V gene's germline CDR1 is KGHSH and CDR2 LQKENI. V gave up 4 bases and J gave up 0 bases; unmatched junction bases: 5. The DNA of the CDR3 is TGTGCCAGCTCACAGAGGACTAGCGGGGGGGCTAGCACAGATACGCAGTATTTT. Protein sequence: CASSQRTSGGASTDTQYF. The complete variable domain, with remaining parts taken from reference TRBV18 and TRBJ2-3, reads NAGVMQNPRHLVRRRGQEARLRCSPMKGHSHVYWYRQLPEEGLKFMVYLQKENIIDESGMPKERFSAEFPKEGPSILRIQQVVRGDSAAYFCASSQRTSGGASTDTQYFGPGTRLTVL.

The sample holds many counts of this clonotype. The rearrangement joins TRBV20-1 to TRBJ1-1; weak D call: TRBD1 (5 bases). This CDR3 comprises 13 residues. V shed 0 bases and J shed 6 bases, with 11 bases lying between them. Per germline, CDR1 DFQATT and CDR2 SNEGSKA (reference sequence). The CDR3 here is CSARDSGGAEAFF. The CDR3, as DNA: TGCAGTGCTAGAGATAGCGGGGGAGCTGAAGCTTTCTTT.

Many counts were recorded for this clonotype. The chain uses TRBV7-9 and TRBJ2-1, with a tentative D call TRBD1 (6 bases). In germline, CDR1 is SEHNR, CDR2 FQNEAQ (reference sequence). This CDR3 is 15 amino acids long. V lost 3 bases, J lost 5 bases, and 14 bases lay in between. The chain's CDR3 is CASSFMGQGNNEQFF. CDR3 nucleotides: TGTGCCAGCAGCTTTATGGGTCAGGGGAACAATGAGCAGTTCTTC.

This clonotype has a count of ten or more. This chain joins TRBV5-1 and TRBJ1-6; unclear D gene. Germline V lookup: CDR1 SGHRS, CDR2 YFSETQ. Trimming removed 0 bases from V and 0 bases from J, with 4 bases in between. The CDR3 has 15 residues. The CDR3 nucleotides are TGCGCCAGCAGCTTGGACAGCTCCTATAATTCACCCCTCCACTTT. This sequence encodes CASSLDSSYNSPLHF. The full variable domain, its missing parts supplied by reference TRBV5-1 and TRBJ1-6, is KAGVTQTPRYLIKTRGQQVTLSCSPISGHRSVSWYQQTPGQGLQFLFEYFSETQRNKGNFPGRFSGRQFSNSRSEMNVSTLELGDSALYLCASSLDSSYNSPLHFGNGTRLTVT.